The source of this T cell receptor beta chain is a study of blood T cell repertoires in COVID-19. Across the whole study: T cells, B-cell-depleted T cells, or PBMCs supplied cDNA or gDNA.

The CDR3 totals 15 residues. V lost 4 bases, J lost 4 bases, and 8 bases stayed unmatched. Germline V gene data show CDR1 as LGHDT and CDR2 as YNNKEL (reference sequence). Per the authors' pipeline: Reference gene primer amplification yielded estimated nucleated cell counts. Libraries were prepared by immunoSEQ multiplex PCR; TCRdb keeps only in-frame clonotypes and omits some of them. From that table come the V and J calls and clone size; the DNA was used to work out D and trimming. The data hold a few hundred thousand clones, with approximately 90% observed a single time. The V and J genes are TRBV3-1 (or the pseudogene TRBV3-2) and TRBJ2-7, with 9 bases that match TRBD2. The source is a woman between 55 and 75 years old in a cohort exposed to, infected with or recovered from COVID-19 (not recorded which). The sequenced sample consisted of PBMCs or T cells enriched from blood (not recorded which). The CDR3 region is CASSRPTSGFYEQYF. As DNA, the CDR3 is TGTGCCAGCAGCCGCCCTACTAGCGGGTTTTACGAGCAGTACTTC.